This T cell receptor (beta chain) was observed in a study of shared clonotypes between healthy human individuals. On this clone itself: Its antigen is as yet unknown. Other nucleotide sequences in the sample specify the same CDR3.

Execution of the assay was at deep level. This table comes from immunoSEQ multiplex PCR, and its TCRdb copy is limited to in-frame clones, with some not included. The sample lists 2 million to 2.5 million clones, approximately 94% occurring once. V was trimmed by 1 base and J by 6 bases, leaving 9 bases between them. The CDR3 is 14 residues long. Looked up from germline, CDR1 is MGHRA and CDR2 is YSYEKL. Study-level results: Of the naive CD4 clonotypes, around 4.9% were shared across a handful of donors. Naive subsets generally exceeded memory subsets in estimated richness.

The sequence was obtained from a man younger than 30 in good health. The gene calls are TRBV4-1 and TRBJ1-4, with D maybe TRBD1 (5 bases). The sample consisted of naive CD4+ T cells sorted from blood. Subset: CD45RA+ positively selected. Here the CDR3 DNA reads TGCGCCAGCAGCCAAGGGGGCGCGTATGAAAAACTGTTTTTT. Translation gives CASSQGGAYEKLFF.